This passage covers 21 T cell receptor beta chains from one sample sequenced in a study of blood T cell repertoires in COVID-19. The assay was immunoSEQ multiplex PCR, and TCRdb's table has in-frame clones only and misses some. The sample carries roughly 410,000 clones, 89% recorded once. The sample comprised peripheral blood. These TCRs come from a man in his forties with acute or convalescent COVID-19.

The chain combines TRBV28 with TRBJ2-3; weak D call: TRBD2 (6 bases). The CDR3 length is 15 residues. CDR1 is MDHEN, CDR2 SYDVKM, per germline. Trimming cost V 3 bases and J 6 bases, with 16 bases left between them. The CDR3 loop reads CASSFRGDGADTQYF. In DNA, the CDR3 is TGTGCCAGCAGTTTTCGCGGGGACGGAGCGGATACGCAGTATTTT.

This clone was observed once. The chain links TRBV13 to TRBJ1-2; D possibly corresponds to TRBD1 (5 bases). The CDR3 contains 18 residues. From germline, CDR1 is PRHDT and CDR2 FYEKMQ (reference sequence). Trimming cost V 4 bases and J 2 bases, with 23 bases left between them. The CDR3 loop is CASSSSLPTTEMNYGYTF. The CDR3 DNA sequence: TGTGCCAGCAGCTCGAGCTTACCCACGACAGAAATGAACTATGGCTACACCTTC.

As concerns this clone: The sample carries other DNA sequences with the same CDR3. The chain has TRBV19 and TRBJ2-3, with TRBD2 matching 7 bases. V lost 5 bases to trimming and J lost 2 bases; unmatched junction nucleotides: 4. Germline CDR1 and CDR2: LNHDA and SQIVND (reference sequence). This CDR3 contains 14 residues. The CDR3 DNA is TGTGCCAGTAGTTCGGGGGGATCCACAGATACGCAGTATTTT. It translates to CASSSGGSTDTQYF. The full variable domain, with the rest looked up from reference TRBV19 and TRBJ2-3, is DGGITQSPKYLFRKEGQNVTLSCEQNLNHDAMYWYRQDPGQGLRLIYYSQIVNDFQKGDIAEGYSVSREKKESFPLTVTSAQKNPTAFYLCASSSGGSTDTQYFGPGTRLTVL.

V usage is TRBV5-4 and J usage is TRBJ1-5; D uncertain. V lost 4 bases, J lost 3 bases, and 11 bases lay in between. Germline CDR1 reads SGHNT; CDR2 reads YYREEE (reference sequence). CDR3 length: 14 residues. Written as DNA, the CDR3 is TGTGCCAGCAGCATTGACATGGTCAATCAGCCCCAGCATTTT. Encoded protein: CASSIDMVNQPQHF.

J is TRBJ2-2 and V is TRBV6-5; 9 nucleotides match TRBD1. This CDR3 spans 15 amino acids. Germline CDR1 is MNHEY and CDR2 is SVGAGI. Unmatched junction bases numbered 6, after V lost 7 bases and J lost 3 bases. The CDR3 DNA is TGTGCCAGCATCCGGGACAGGGTTGACACCGGGGAGCTGTTTTTT. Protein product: CASIRDRVDTGELFF.

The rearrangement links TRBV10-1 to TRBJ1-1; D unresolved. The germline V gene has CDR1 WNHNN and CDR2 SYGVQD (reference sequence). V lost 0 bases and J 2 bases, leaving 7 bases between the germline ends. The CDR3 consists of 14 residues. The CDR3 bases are TGCGCCAGCAGTGAGTCCCCTATCAACACTGAAGCTTTCTTT. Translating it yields CASSESPINTEAFF.

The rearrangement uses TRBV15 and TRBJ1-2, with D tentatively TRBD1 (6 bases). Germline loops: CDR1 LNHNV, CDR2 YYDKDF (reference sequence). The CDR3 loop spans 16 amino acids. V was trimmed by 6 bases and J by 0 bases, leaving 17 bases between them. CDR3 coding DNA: TGTGCCACCAGGCCGGGGGGGCCAGCTGCTAACTATGGCTACACCTTC. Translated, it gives CATRPGGPAANYGYTF.

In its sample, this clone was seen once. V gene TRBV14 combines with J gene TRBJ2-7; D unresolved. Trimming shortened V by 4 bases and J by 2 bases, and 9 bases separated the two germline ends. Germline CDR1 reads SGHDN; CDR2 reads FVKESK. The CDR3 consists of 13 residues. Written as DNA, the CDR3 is TGTGCCAGCAGCCTTTTCGTTACCTACGAGCAGTACTTC. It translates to CASSLFVTYEQYF.

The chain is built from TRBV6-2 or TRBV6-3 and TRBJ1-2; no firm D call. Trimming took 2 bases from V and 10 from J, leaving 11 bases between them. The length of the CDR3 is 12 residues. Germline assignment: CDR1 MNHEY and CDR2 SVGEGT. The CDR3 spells CASSYEQRLYTF. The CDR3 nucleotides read TGTGCCAGCAGTTACGAACAGCGGCTCTACACCTTC.

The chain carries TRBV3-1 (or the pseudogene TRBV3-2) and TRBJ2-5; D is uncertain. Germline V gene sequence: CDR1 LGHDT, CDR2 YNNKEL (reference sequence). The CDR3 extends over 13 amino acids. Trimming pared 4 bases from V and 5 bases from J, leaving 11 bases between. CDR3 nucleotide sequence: TGTGCCAGCAGCCCCTCCGCGAGGGAGACCCAGTACTTC. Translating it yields CASSPSARETQYF.

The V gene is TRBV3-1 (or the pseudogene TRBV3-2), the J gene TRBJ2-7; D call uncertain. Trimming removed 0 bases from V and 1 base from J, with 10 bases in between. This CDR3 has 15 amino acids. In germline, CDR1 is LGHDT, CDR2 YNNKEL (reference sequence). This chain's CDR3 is CASSQDRITSYEQYF. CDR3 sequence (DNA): TGTGCCAGCAGCCAAGACAGGATTACTTCCTACGAGCAGTACTTC.

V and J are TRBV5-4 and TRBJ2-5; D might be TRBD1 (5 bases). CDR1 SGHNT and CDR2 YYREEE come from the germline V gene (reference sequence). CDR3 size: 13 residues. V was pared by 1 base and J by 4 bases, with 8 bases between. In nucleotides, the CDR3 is TGTGCCAGCAGCTTGCTCAGGGCAGAGACCCAGTACTTC. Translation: CASSLLRAETQYF.

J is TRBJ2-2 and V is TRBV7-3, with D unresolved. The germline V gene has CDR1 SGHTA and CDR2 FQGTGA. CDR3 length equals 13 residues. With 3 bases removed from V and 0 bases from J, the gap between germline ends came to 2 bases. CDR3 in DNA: TGTGCCAGCAGCTTCGCGAACACCGGGGAGCTGTTTTTT. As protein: CASSFANTGELFF.

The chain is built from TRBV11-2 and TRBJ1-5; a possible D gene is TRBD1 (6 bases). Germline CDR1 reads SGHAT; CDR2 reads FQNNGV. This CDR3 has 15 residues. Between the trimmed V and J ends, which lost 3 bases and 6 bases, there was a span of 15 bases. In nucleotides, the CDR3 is TGTGCCAGCAGCTTGAACAGGGTTTGGGGTCAGCCCCAGCATTTT. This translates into CASSLNRVWGQPQHF.

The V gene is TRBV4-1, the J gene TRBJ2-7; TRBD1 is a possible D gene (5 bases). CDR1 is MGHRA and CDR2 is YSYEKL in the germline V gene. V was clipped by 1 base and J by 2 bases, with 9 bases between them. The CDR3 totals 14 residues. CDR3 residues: CASSQVAGPYEQYF. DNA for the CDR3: TGCGCCAGCAGCCAAGTTGCAGGGCCCTACGAGCAGTACTTC.

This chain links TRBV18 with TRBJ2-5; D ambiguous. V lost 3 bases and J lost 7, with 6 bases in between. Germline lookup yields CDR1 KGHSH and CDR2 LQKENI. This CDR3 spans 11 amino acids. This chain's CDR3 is CASSPAGTQYF. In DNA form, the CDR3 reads TGTGCCAGCTCACCTGCCGGGACCCAGTACTTC.

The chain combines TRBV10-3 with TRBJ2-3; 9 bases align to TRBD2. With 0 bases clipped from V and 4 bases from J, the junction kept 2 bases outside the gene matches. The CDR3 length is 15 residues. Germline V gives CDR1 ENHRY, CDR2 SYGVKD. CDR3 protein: CAISESKREADTQYF. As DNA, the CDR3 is TGTGCCATCAGTGAGTCTAAGCGGGAGGCAGATACGCAGTATTTT.

CDR3 loop: CASSWGLDSPLHF. As DNA, the CDR3 is TGTGCCAGCAGTTGGGGGCTGGATTCACCCCTCCACTTT. The chain recombines TRBV6-5 with TRBJ1-6, with D perhaps TRBD1 (6 bases). The germline gives CDR1 MNHEY, CDR2 SVGAGI. The CDR3 has 13 residues. The ends were cut back, 4 bases at V and 8 bases at J, with 9 bases in the middle.

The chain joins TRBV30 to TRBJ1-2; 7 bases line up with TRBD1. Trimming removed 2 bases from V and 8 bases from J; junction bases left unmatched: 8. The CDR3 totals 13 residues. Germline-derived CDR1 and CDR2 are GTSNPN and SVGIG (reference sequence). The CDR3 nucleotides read TGTGCCTGGAGTCTCAAAGGGGGCGGCGGCTACACCTTC. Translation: CAWSLKGGGGYTF.

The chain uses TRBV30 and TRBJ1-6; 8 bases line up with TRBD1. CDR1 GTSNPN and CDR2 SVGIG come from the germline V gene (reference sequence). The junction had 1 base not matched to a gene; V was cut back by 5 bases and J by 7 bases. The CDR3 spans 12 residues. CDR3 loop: CAWGTGNSPLHF. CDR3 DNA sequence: TGTGCCTGGGGGACAGGCAATTCACCCCTCCACTTT.

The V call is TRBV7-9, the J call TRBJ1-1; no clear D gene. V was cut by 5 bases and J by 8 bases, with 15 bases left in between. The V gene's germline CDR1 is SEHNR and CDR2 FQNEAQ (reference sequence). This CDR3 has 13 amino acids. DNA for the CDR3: TGTGCCAGCAGCCCCAGGCCAGGCAGCGAAGCTTTCTTT. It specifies CASSPRPGSEAFF.